The TCR beta chain under discussion was sequenced for a study of shared clonotypes between healthy human individuals. Study at large: Three plates were used per donor for CD4 naive, three for CD4 memory, two for CD8 naive and one for CD8 memory. Study results and limitations: Clonotype sharing among donors, it was expected, would be affected by sequencing depth. The study found about 5% of naive CD4 clonotypes shared across a handful of donors.

This CDR3 has 16 amino acids. V lost 1 base, J lost 0 bases, and 9 bases lay in between. CDR1 is LGHNA and CDR2 is YSLEER in the germline V gene. Replicate PCRs for sorted subsets used 200 ng DNA; this equaled 25,000 to 30,000 T cell genomes. Data came from immunoSEQ multiplex PCR; TCRdb stores just in-frame clones and leaves some out. The repertoire has some 1,600,000 clones, 95% to 99% of them found once; the top ten carry roughly 0.45%. As to this clone: Its antigen remains unknown.

The sample was naive CD4+ T cells sorted from blood. Documented subset: CD45RA+ positively selected. This chain links TRBV4-3 with TRBJ1-4, with D uncertain. This receptor was identified in a man younger than 45 in good health. The CDR3 nucleotides are TGCGCCAGCAGCCAAGTTGTGGCCGCAACTAATGAAAAACTGTTTTTT. Translated: CASSQVVAATNEKLFF.